Listed here are 24 T cell receptor beta chains from one sample, sequenced in a study of control samples from healthy donors and cancer patients. The data were produced by immunoSEQ multiplex PCR, yet TCRdb's version contains in-frame clones alone and is incomplete. The sample has 120,000 to 150,000 clones, roughly 92% seen once. Sample: blood. Receptors originate from a man under 40 in good health.

The chain couples TRBV28 to TRBJ1-5; D unclear. This CDR3 spans 13 amino acids. Germline-derived CDR1 and CDR2 are MDHEN and SYDVKM. V lost 6 bases, J lost 1 base, and 7 bases lay in between. The CDR3 protein is CASRARSNQPQHF. In DNA form, the CDR3 reads TGTGCCAGCAGGGCGAGGAGCAATCAGCCCCAGCATTTT.

The chain carries TRBV29-1 and TRBJ1-2; 12 nucleotides agree with TRBD1. V shed 6 bases and J 3 bases; nucleotides not matched to a gene: 8. The CDR3 loop spans 15 amino acids. Germline values: CDR1 SQVTM, CDR2 ANQGSEA. Here the CDR3 reads CSVPGQGAAYYGYTF. CDR3 nucleotide sequence: TGCAGCGTCCCGGGACAGGGGGCCGCCTACTATGGCTACACCTTC. The variable domain in full, completed from reference TRBV29-1 and TRBJ1-2, reads SAVISQKPSRDICQRGTSLTIQCQVDSQVTMMFWYRQQPGQSLTLIATANQGSEATYESGFVIDKFPISRPNLTFSTLTVSNMSPEDSSIYLCSVPGQGAAYYGYTFGSGTRLTVV.

This chain joins TRBV11-2 and TRBJ2-7; no firm D call. The V gene lost 4 bases and the J gene lost 3 bases, with 4 bases spanning the gap. The CDR3 contains 11 residues. The V gene's germline CDR1 is SGHAT and CDR2 FQNNGV. CDR3 loop: CASSYNYEQYF. Written as DNA, the CDR3 is TGTGCCAGCAGCTACAACTACGAGCAGTACTTC.

This chain uses TRBV7-2 with TRBJ1-5; D unresolved. Germline-derived CDR1 and CDR2 are SGHTA and FQGNSA. The CDR3 consists of 16 residues. V dropped 1 base and J dropped 0 bases, with 10 bases sitting between them. The CDR3 loop is CASSLGSRNSNQPQHF. The DNA for the CDR3 is TGTGCCAGCAGCTTAGGGTCACGGAATAGCAATCAGCCCCAGCATTTT. The variable domain in full, with the rest retrieved from reference TRBV7-2 and TRBJ1-5, is GAGVSQSPSNKVTEKGKDVELRCDPISGHTALYWYRQSLGQGLEFLIYFQGNSAPDKSGLPSDRFSAERTGGSVSTLTIQRTQQEDSAVYLCASSLGSRNSNQPQHFGDGTRLSIL.

The rearrangement uses TRBV7-6 and TRBJ2-7, with 10 bases that match TRBD1. V dropped 5 bases and J dropped 5; count of bases not matched to a gene: 6. CDR3 length: 14 residues. Germline V lookup: CDR1 SGHVS, CDR2 FNYEAQ. CDR3 sequence: CASSHRDRGHEQYF. In nucleotides, the CDR3 is TGTGCCAGCAGCCATAGGGACAGGGGTCACGAGCAGTACTTC.

This rearrangement joins TRBV9 to TRBJ1-1; the match to TRBD1 covers 8 bases. Germline V gives CDR1 SGDLS, CDR2 YYNGEE. Losses at the gene ends were 0 bases for V and 7 bases for J; bases not matched to a gene: 5. The CDR3 contains 14 residues. CDR3 loop: CASSVGAGGDEAFF. The CDR3 bases are TGTGCCAGCAGCGTAGGGGCAGGGGGCGATGAAGCTTTCTTT.

The chain couples TRBV27 to TRBJ2-7; weak D call: TRBD2 (5 bases). The germline V gene has CDR1 MNHEY and CDR2 SMNVEV (reference sequence). V was pared by 3 bases and J by 0 bases, with 9 bases between. The CDR3 is 14 amino acids. CDR3 residues: CASSFGRSSYEQYF. The CDR3 coding sequence is TGTGCCAGCAGTTTTGGGAGAAGCTCCTACGAGCAGTACTTC.

This clone was seen only once. The chain couples TRBV9 to TRBJ2-6, with 8 bases that match TRBD2. CDR1 and CDR2 (germline): SGDLS, YYNGEE. Germline trimming cut 4 bases from V and 0 bases from J; bases unmatched to any gene: 15. There are 20 residues in the CDR3. CDR3 sequence reads: CASSPTDSGKKGSGANVLTF. The CDR3 DNA is TGTGCCAGCAGCCCCACTGATAGCGGGAAGAAGGGCTCTGGGGCCAACGTCCTGACTTTC.

This chain links TRBV4-1 with TRBJ2-5; D gene unclear. The CDR3 consists of 13 residues. The V end lost 0 bases, the J end lost 5 bases, and 7 bases lay between the germline ends. From germline, CDR1 is MGHRA and CDR2 YSYEKL. CDR3 sequence reads: CASSQELRETQYF. Here the CDR3 DNA reads TGCGCCAGCAGCCAAGAGTTAAGGGAGACCCAGTACTTC.

V usage is TRBV29-1 and J usage is TRBJ2-2; the match to TRBD1 covers 7 bases. Per germline, CDR1 SQVTM and CDR2 ANQGSEA. With V trimmed by 7 bases and J by 1 base, 3 bases remained unmatched. This CDR3 contains 13 residues. This CDR3 reads CSARQGNTGELFF. CDR3 nucleotide sequence: TGCAGCGCGAGACAGGGGAACACCGGGGAGCTGTTTTTT.

The chain links TRBV30 to TRBJ2-2; 10 bases fit TRBD2. Germline V gives CDR1 GTSNPN, CDR2 SVGIG (reference sequence). The trim removed 4 bases at V and 3 bases at J, leaving 5 bases unmatched. The CDR3 totals 15 residues. The CDR3 bases are TGTGCCTGGACTAGCGGGAGAAGTTACACCGGGGAGCTGTTTTTT. It codes for CAWTSGRSYTGELFF.

The chain recombines TRBV3-1 (or the pseudogene TRBV3-2) with TRBJ2-1, with D perhaps TRBD2 (5 bases). Trimming stripped 4 bases from V and 2 bases from J, with 9 bases between. The CDR3 is 14 amino acids. Germline assignment: CDR1 LGHDT and CDR2 YNNKEL (reference sequence). CDR3 loop: CASSLRATYNEQFF. The CDR3 region has the DNA TGTGCCAGCAGCCTGCGGGCCACCTACAATGAGCAGTTCTTC.

The CDR3 DNA reads as TGTGCCAGCTCACCAGTTAAGGCTAGTGAGCAGTTCTTC. This translates into CASSPVKASEQFF. The chain couples TRBV18 to TRBJ2-1; D unresolved. The CDR3 contains 13 residues. V shed 2 bases and J shed 9 bases, with 11 bases lying between them. The germline V gene encodes CDR1 KGHSH and CDR2 LQKENI.

This clone came up once. This chain links TRBV19 with TRBJ2-1; 8 nucleotides agree with TRBD2. This CDR3 is built from 21 residues. The germline CDR1 and CDR2 sequences are LNHDA and SQIVND (reference sequence). V lost 1 base to trimming and J lost 0 bases; unmatched junction nucleotides: 17. The CDR3 DNA is TGTGCCAGTAGTATAGGGGGGCTCCTAGCGGGTGCGCGAAGCTCCTACAATGAGCAGTTCTTC. This gives the protein CASSIGGLLAGARSSYNEQFF.

The CDR3 sequence: CASTLVLGVTQYF. The CDR3 bases are TGTGCCAGCACCCTCGTCCTGGGAGTAACCCAGTACTTC. J is TRBJ2-5 and V is TRBV5-6, with TRBD2 as a possible D gene (5 bases). CDR1 and CDR2 from the germline V gene are SGHDT and YYEEEE. Trimming cost V 6 bases and J 8 bases, with 17 bases left between them. This CDR3 comprises 13 residues.

The genes are TRBV9 and TRBJ2-1, with TRBD1 matching 8 bases. Germline CDR1 is SGDLS and CDR2 is YYNGEE. The CDR3 runs 16 residues. Trimming cost V 2 bases and J 9 bases; bases outside gene matches: 13. Here the CDR3 DNA reads TGTGCCAGCAGCGTGGACTCAGGGGGCGGGGTGGGTGAGCAGTTCTTC. This gives the protein CASSVDSGGGVGEQFF.

The rearrangement links TRBV28 to TRBJ2-3, with D unclear. From germline, CDR1 is MDHEN and CDR2 SYDVKM. This CDR3 is 13 amino acids long. Trimming took 3 bases from V and 1 from J, leaving 5 bases between them. Written as DNA, the CDR3 is TGTGCCAGCAGTTTTGGGGGCACAGATACGCAGTATTTT. It specifies CASSFGGTDTQYF.

This clone turned up a few times. This chain joins TRBV4-2 and TRBJ1-6; tentative D call: TRBD1 (5 bases). Trimming pared 0 bases from V and 7 bases from J, leaving 19 bases between. The CDR3 extends over 18 amino acids. Germline V lookup: CDR1 LGHNA, CDR2 YNFKEQ. The CDR3 region is CASSQELVVTEGNSPLHF. The DNA for the CDR3 is TGTGCCAGCAGCCAAGAATTGGTGGTAACGGAGGGGAATTCACCCCTCCACTTT.

The J gene is TRBJ2-1, the V gene TRBV4-3, with D hard to call. CDR3 length: 16 residues. Germline V gene sequence: CDR1 LGHNA, CDR2 YSLEER. Trimming removed 0 bases at V and 8 bases at J, with 17 bases between. The CDR3 here is CASSQDRSNSGHEQFF. In DNA, the CDR3 is TGCGCCAGCAGCCAAGATAGGAGCAATTCTGGTCATGAGCAGTTCTTC.

The chain recombines TRBV10-2 with TRBJ2-7, with 7 bases matching TRBD2. Germline CDR1 reads WSHSY; CDR2 reads SAAADI. J gave up 9 bases and V 4 bases, and 3 bases lay outside the gene matches. CDR3 length: 11 amino acids. The CDR3 DNA follows: TGCGCCAGCAGTGCAGCGGGACCGCAGTACTTC. It specifies CASSAAGPQYF.

In this sample, this clone turned up once. The chain couples TRBV20-1 to TRBJ2-1; D is ambiguous. The CDR3 length is 11 residues. Germline lookup yields CDR1 DFQATT and CDR2 SNEGSKA (reference sequence). Deletions cut 0 bases from V and 8 bases from J, with 5 bases between. The CDR3 here is CSARDGDEQFF. Here the CDR3 DNA reads TGCAGTGCTAGAGATGGAGATGAGCAGTTCTTC.

The CDR3 region has the DNA TGTGCCAGCTCACTTAGCGGGAGTATGGGAGAGACCCAGTACTTC. This encodes CASSLSGSMGETQYF. The chain employs TRBV18 and TRBJ2-5, with TRBD2 identical over 9 bases. This CDR3 comprises 15 residues. CDR1 and CDR2 from the germline V gene are KGHSH and LQKENI. Losses at the gene ends were 4 bases for V and 4 bases for J; bases not matched to a gene: 7.

The chain recombines TRBV3-1 (or the pseudogene TRBV3-2) with TRBJ2-7; no definite D call. CDR3 length: 13 amino acids. Germline lookup yields CDR1 LGHDT and CDR2 YNNKEL (reference sequence). The V and J ends lost 3 bases and 6 bases respectively, with 12 bases between them. The CDR3 bases are TGTGCCAGCAGCCAGGCCGCCGCTGTCGAGCAGTACTTC. This sequence encodes CASSQAAAVEQYF.

The chain couples TRBV28 to TRBJ1-2, with 7 bases aligning to TRBD1. Germline trimming cut 6 bases from V and 8 bases from J; bases unmatched to any gene: 6. In germline, CDR1 is MDHEN, CDR2 SYDVKM. The CDR3 covers 12 residues. This chain's CDR3 is CASRAGGSGYTF. The CDR3 coding sequence is TGTGCCAGCAGGGCAGGGGGAAGCGGCTACACCTTC.